This T cell receptor (beta chain) emerged from a study of T cell changes during pregnancy in multiple sclerosis. The table came from immunoSEQ multiplex PCR; TCRdb's copy has only in-frame clones and leaves some out. The data hold roughly 46,000 clones, with about 94% observed a single time. The germline V gene encodes CDR1 MDHEN and CDR2 SYDVKM. This CDR3 has 16 amino acids. V was clipped by 6 bases and J by 8 bases; unmatched bases: 15. The specimen comprised CD8+ T cells from peripheral blood mononuclear cells, sampled in the first trimester of pregnancy. V and J are TRBV28 and TRBJ2-1; the match to TRBD2 covers 8 bases. The sequence came from a female donor with multiple sclerosis, enrolled in a pregnancy study. CDR3 region: CASSTEREGPRDEQFF. The CDR3 nucleotides read TGTGCCAGCAGCACTGAACGGGAGGGCCCTCGGGATGAGCAGTTCTTC.